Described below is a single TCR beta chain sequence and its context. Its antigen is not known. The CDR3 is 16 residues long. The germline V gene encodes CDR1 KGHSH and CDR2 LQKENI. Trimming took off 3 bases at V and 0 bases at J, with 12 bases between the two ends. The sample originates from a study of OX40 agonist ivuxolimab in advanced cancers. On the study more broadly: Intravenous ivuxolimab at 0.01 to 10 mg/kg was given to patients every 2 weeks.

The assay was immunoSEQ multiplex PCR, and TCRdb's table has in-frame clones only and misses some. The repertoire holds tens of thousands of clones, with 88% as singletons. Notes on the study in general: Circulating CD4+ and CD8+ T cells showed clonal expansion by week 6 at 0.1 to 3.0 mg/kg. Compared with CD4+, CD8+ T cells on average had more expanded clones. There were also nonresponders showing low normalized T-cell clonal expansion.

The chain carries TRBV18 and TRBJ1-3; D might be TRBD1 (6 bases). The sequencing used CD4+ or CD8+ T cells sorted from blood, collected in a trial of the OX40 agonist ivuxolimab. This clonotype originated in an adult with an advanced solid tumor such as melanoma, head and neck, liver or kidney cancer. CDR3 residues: CASSPTEGVSGNTIYF. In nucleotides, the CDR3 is TGTGCCAGCTCACCGACCGAGGGGGTCTCTGGAAACACCATATATTTT.